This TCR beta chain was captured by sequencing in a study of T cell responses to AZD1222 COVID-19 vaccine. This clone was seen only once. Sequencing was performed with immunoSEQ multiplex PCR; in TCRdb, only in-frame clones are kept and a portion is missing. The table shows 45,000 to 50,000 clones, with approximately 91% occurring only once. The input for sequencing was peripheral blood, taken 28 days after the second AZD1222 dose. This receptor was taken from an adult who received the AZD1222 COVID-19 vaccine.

The CDR3 protein is CASIDSPNVNLGQYF. The CDR3 coding sequence is TGTGCCAGCATAGACTCCCCCAACGTAAACCTCGGGCAGTACTTC. The chain employs TRBV6-6 and TRBJ2-7; D ambiguous. This CDR3 comprises 15 residues. Germline-derived CDR1 and CDR2 are MNHNY and SVGAGI (reference sequence). V lost 7 bases and J 9 bases, leaving 25 bases between the germline ends.